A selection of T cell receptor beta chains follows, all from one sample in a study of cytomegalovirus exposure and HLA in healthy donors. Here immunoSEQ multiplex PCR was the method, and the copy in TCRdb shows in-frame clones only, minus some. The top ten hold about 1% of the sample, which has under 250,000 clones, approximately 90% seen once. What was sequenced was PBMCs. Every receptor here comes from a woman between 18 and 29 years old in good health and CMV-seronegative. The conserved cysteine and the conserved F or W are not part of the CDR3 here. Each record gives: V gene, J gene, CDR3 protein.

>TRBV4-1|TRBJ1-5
ASSGGGNQPQH
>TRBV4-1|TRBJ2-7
ASSVRDNYEQY
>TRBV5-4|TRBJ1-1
ASRGTGGTEAF
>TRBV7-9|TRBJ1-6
ASSLARLNSPLH
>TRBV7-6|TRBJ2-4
ASRPVTGGRNIQY
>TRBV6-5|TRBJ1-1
ASSYHRGNTEAF
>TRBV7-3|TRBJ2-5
ASSPSDQETQY
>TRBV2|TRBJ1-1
ASSKQGNFAEAF
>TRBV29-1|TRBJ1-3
SGRASGNTIY
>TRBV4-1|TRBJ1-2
ASSQDLAGYGYT
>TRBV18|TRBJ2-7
ASSPPGLAGASEQY
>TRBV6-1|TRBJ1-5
ASSEVSGDRPQH
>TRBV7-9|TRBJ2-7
ASSLGQPGYEQY
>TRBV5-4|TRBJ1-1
ASRSRTGMNTEAF
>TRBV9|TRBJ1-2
ASSVIDRGLDGYT
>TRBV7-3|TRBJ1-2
ASSPTGQGVYGYT
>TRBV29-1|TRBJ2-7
SVNAETGGSYEQY
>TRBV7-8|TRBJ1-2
ASSSLNLDSYGYT
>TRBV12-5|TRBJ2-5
ASGRVRTAQQQETQY
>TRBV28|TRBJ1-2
AGADRGLGGGLDGYT
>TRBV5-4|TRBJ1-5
ASSRVGDGQPQH
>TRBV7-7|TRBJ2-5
ASSPRQFSGREETQY